This record concerns one TCR beta chain sequence. Antigen: not known. This sample is drawn from a study of T cells in localized non-small cell lung cancer. Trimming took 0 bases from V and 0 from J, leaving 12 bases between them. The CDR3 is 16 amino acids. Germline V gene sequence: CDR1 SGHDT, CDR2 YYEEEE. Profiled with immunoSEQ multiplex PCR; TCRdb holds only in-frame clones, not every one. The sample records about 28,000 clones, about 90% being singletons. Points from the study as a whole: Sequencing involved a lone tumor region, leaving heterogeneity possible.

The sequencing here drew on peripheral blood, taken before any cancer treatment. J is TRBJ2-5 and V is TRBV5-6; D not certain. This clonotype was sampled from a woman aged 35-75 years with stage I lung adenocarcinoma. CDR3 bases: TGTGCCAGCAGCTTGGCAAAGGGATTATACCAAGAGACCCAGTACTTC. Its translation: CASSLAKGLYQETQYF.